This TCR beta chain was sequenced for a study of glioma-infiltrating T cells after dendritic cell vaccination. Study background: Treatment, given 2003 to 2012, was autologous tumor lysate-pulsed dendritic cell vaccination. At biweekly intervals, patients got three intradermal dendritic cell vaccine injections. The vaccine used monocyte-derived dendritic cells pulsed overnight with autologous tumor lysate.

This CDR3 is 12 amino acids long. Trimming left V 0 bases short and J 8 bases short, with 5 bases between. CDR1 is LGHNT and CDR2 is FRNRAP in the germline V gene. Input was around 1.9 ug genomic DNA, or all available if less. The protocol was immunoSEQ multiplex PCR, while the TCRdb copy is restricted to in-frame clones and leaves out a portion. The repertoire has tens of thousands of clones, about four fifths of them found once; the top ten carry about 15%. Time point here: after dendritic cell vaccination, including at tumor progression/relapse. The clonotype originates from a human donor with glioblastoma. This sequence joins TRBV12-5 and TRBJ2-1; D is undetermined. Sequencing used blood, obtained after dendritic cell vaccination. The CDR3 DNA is TGTGCTAGTGGTTTGGTATTCTATGAGCAGTTCTTC. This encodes CASGLVFYEQFF.